Below are 27 T cell receptor beta chains sequenced from a single sample in a study of cytomegalovirus exposure and HLA in healthy donors. In the PCR, 60 Vbeta and 13 Jbeta primers were used. Assay used: immunoSEQ multiplex PCR; TCRdb lists only in-frame clones, some missing. The data show about 180,000 clones, 80% seen once. The sequencing input was PBMCs. These receptors were obtained from a woman in her forties or fifties in good health and CMV-seropositive.

The V call is TRBV27, the J call TRBJ2-5; TRBD1 matches 7 bases. The CDR3 is 15 residues long. In germline, CDR1 is MNHEY, CDR2 SMNVEV (reference sequence). With V trimmed by 4 bases and J by 5 bases, 10 bases remained unmatched. The CDR3, as DNA: TGTGCCAGCAGTTCCTTCCTCGACAGGGCGGAGACCCAGTACTTC. This translates into CASSSFLDRAETQYF.

The chain links TRBV9 to TRBJ1-4; no firm D call. Deletions cut 2 bases from V and 0 bases from J, with 11 bases between. CDR1 is SGDLS, CDR2 YYNGEE, per germline. The CDR3 is made up of 16 amino acids. Written as DNA, the CDR3 is TGTGCCAGCAGCGTGTCAGGCGTACCAACTAATGAAAAACTGTTTTTT. The encoded protein is CASSVSGVPTNEKLFF. The full variable domain, its missing parts supplied by reference TRBV9 and TRBJ1-4, is DSGVTQTPKHLITATGQRVTLRCSPRSGDLSVYWYQQSLDQGLQFLIQYYNGEERAKGNILERFSAQQFPDLHSELNLSSLELGDSALYFCASSVSGVPTNEKLFFGSGTQLSVL.

With respect to this clone: At the DNA level, this CDR3 is encoded by other sequences in the same sample as well. The chain carries TRBV20-1 and TRBJ2-7, with 8 bases lining up with TRBD2. V lost 5 bases to trimming and J lost 3 bases; unmatched junction nucleotides: 0. The CDR3 runs 11 residues. Germline V gene sequence: CDR1 DFQATT, CDR2 SNEGSKA (reference sequence). The CDR3 loop is CSAGTSYEQYF. In nucleotides, the CDR3 is TGCAGTGCTGGGACTAGCTACGAGCAGTACTTC.

This chain links TRBV19 with TRBJ1-1; weak D call: TRBD1 (6 bases). Looked up from germline, CDR1 is LNHDA and CDR2 is SQIVND (reference sequence). The V end lost 4 bases, the J end lost 8 bases, and 8 bases lay between the germline ends. The length of the CDR3 is 11 residues. This CDR3 is CASSNTGEAFF. The DNA for the CDR3 is TGTGCCAGTAGTAACACAGGGGAAGCTTTCTTT.

In nucleotides, the CDR3 is TGTGCCACCAGCATAGGACAGCCCTCCTACGAGCAGTACTTC. As protein: CATSIGQPSYEQYF. This chain connects TRBV15 to TRBJ2-5, with TRBD1 as a possible D gene (6 bases). The DNA matches TRBJ2-7 better at its end, which makes the J call doubtful. The germline CDR1 and CDR2 sequences are LNHNV and YYDKDF (reference sequence). This CDR3 contains 14 residues.

The chain has TRBV19 and TRBJ1-2; tentatively, D is TRBD1 (5 bases). V gave up 5 bases and J gave up 8 bases, with 21 bases separating them. Looked up from germline, CDR1 is LNHDA and CDR2 is SQIVND (reference sequence). This CDR3 contains 15 residues. CDR3 sequence: CASSDGGTRQRGYTF. The CDR3 region has the DNA TGTGCCAGTAGTGACGGAGGGACCCGACAGCGGGGCTACACCTTC.

The rearrangement uses TRBV11-3 and TRBJ2-7, with D unresolved. Trimming shortened V by 1 base and J by 3 bases, and 7 bases separated the two germline ends. The CDR3 length is 13 residues. Germline CDR1 is SGHNT and CDR2 is YENEEA. The DNA of the CDR3 is TGTGCCAGCAGCTTAGGCGCAGGCTACGAGCAGTACTTC. It is translated as CASSLGAGYEQYF.

This clone was picked up one time. The chain uses TRBV27 and TRBJ2-7; tentatively, D is TRBD1 (5 bases). From germline, CDR1 is MNHEY and CDR2 SMNVEV (reference sequence). This CDR3 has 13 residues. With 3 bases removed from V and 5 bases from J, the gap between germline ends came to 11 bases. Here the CDR3 reads CASSFRAIDEQYF. The CDR3 DNA is TGTGCCAGCAGTTTCAGGGCTATCGACGAGCAGTACTTC.

This clone was counted a few times. The V call is TRBV9, the J call TRBJ2-1, with 7 nucleotides matching TRBD1. Germline trimming cut 4 bases from V and 10 bases from J; bases unmatched to any gene: 14. This CDR3 comprises 15 residues. Germline loops: CDR1 SGDLS, CDR2 YYNGEE. The CDR3 is CASSPRTGTALEQFF. CDR3 nucleotide sequence: TGTGCCAGCAGCCCCCGAACGGGGACAGCACTAGAGCAGTTCTTC.

About this clone itself: Other nucleotide sequences from this sample produce the same CDR3. V gene TRBV20-1 combines with J gene TRBJ2-5; D unresolved. V lost 0 bases and J lost 4, with 3 bases in between. From germline, CDR1 is DFQATT and CDR2 SNEGSKA (reference sequence). The CDR3 is 11 residues long. The CDR3 coding sequence is TGCAGTGCTAGAGATCGAGAGACCCAGTACTTC. Its translation is CSARDRETQYF.

As concerns this clone: At one of its ends the junction is not consistent with the germline gene, which may arise from a read error. The chain links TRBV7-9 to TRBJ2-1; 8 positions match TRBD1. CDR3 length equals 18 residues. CDR1 is SEHNR and CDR2 is FQNEAQ in the germline V gene (reference sequence). CDR3 sequence: CSSSDIGQGGYKGAEQFF. CDR3 in DNA: TGTTCCAGCAGCGATATCGGACAGGGCGGTTACAAGGGGGCCGAGCAGTTCTTC.

This chain links TRBV5-6 with TRBJ2-3, with a possible D match to TRBD1 (6 bases). The CDR3 covers 15 residues. The V gene lost 0 bases and the J gene lost 1 base, with 9 bases spanning the gap. CDR1 and CDR2 from the germline V gene are SGHDT and YYEEEE. The CDR3 loop is CASSLAAGGTDTQYF. CDR3 bases: TGTGCCAGCAGCTTGGCCGCAGGGGGCACAGATACGCAGTATTTT.

This CDR3 reads CAWNSGFYYGYTF. CDR3 bases: TGTGCCTGGAATTCAGGTTTCTACTATGGCTACACCTTC. The genes are TRBV30 and TRBJ1-2, with no clear D. V was shortened by 4 bases and J by 3 bases, with 12 bases between the two germline ends. Germline CDR1 is GTSNPN and CDR2 is SVGIG (reference sequence). CDR3 length equals 13 residues. The entire variable domain, with the rest obtained from reference TRBV30 and TRBJ1-2, is as follows: SQTIHQWPATLVQPVGSPLSLECTVEGTSNPNLYWYRQAAGRGLQLLFYSVGIGQISSEVPQNLSASRPQDRQFILSSKKLLLSDSGFYLCAWNSGFYYGYTFGSGTRLTVV.

CDR3 protein: CASSSGQLIEKLFF. The CDR3 DNA is TGTGCCAGCAGTTCGGGACAGCTCATTGAAAAACTGTTTTTT. This sequence joins TRBV28 and TRBJ1-4, with TRBD1 identical over 7 bases. The CDR3 has 14 amino acids. Germline V CDR1 and CDR2: MDHEN, SYDVKM. V shed 4 bases and J 7 bases; nucleotides not matched to a gene: 6.

This CDR3 reads CASSRGPTDTQYF. The CDR3 DNA reads TGTGCCAGCAGTAGGGGGCCAACAGATACGCAGTATTTT. The V call is TRBV2, the J call TRBJ2-3; the match to TRBD1 covers 7 bases. J was trimmed by 3 bases and V by 5 bases; bases with no gene match: 2. The germline CDR1 and CDR2 sequences are SNHLY and FYNNEI. This CDR3 has 13 amino acids.

This chain links TRBV5-4 with TRBJ2-1; TRBD1 agrees at 8 bases. The CDR3 runs 17 residues. The germline V gene encodes CDR1 SGHNT and CDR2 YYREEE (reference sequence). With V trimmed by 3 bases and J by 6 bases, 14 bases remained unmatched. CDR3 sequence reads: CASSYLRQGPPLNEQFF. The CDR3 nucleotides are TGTGCCAGCAGCTACCTTCGACAGGGGCCGCCCCTCAATGAGCAGTTCTTC.

This chain joins TRBV20-1 and TRBJ2-5, with D possibly TRBD1 on 5 matching bases. Germline lookup yields CDR1 DFQATT and CDR2 SNEGSKA (reference sequence). The CDR3 extends over 11 amino acids. The V and J ends lost 6 bases and 11 bases respectively, with 16 bases between them. This chain's CDR3 is CSAKQGPGQYF. The CDR3 nucleotides read TGCAGTGCCAAGCAGGGTCCTGGGCAGTACTTC.

This chain joins TRBV5-8 and TRBJ1-2; 7 bases align to TRBD1. The CDR3 contains 15 residues. The germline V gene encodes CDR1 SGHTS and CDR2 YDEGEE. J was trimmed by 3 bases and V by 3 bases; bases with no gene match: 8. The CDR3 sequence: CASSYRRGRDYGYTF. As DNA, the CDR3 is TGTGCCAGCAGCTACCGTAGGGGGCGGGACTATGGCTACACCTTC.

The chain recombines TRBV19 with TRBJ2-1; D may be TRBD1 (6 bases). V was clipped by 7 bases and J by 8 bases, with 18 bases between them. Germline V gene lookup returns CDR1 LNHDA and CDR2 SQIVND (reference sequence). The CDR3 spans 14 residues. The CDR3 nucleotides are TGTGCCAGTAAGGGAATAGGATACAGGGATGAGCAGTTCTTC. Protein product: CASKGIGYRDEQFF.

V gene TRBV27 combines with J gene TRBJ2-5; D unresolved. Germline V gene lookup returns CDR1 MNHEY and CDR2 SMNVEV (reference sequence). The V gene lost 2 bases and the J gene lost 1 base, with 8 bases spanning the gap. The CDR3 length is 14 residues. Here the CDR3 reads CASSLMWSQETQYF. CDR3 sequence (DNA): TGTGCCAGCAGTTTAATGTGGAGCCAAGAGACCCAGTACTTC.

This clone was counted a single time. The rearrangement uses TRBV5-1 and TRBJ1-2, with D possibly being TRBD1 (6 bases). The V end lost 4 bases, the J end lost 2 bases, and 18 bases lay between the germline ends. Germline loops: CDR1 SGHRS, CDR2 YFSETQ. The CDR3 is 16 amino acids. The CDR3 sequence: CASSQDRQAQNYGYTF. The CDR3 DNA is TGCGCCAGCAGCCAGGATCGACAGGCACAAAACTATGGCTACACCTTC.

The rearrangement links TRBV18 to TRBJ2-5; 9 bases fit TRBD2. The CDR3 totals 17 residues. Germline V gene sequence: CDR1 KGHSH, CDR2 LQKENI. The V and J ends lost 0 bases and 4 bases, in that order; junction bases with no gene match: 9. CDR3 DNA: TGTGCCAGCTCACCACCGAGCGGGAGGTTTGGACGAGAGACCCAGTACTTC. It encodes CASSPPSGRFGRETQYF.

This clone occurred once. The rearrangement joins TRBV2 to TRBJ1-2; 9 nucleotides line up with TRBD1. There are 13 residues in the CDR3. The trim removed 6 bases at V and 4 bases at J, leaving 3 bases unmatched. The germline gives CDR1 SNHLY, CDR2 FYNNEI. CDR3 loop: CASSGQGSYGYTF. CDR3 coding DNA: TGTGCCAGCAGCGGACAGGGGAGCTATGGCTACACCTTC.

The rearrangement uses TRBV19 and TRBJ2-2, with TRBD1 identical over 7 bases. Germline CDR1 reads LNHDA; CDR2 reads SQIVND (reference sequence). The CDR3 sequence is 14 residues long. V lost 7 bases and J lost 4; bases outside the gene matches: 6. CDR3 nucleotides: TGTGCCAGTAACCGACAGGGTCGCACCGGGGAGCTGTTTTTT. Residues: CASNRQGRTGELFF. The variable domain in full, completed from reference TRBV19 and TRBJ2-2, reads DGGITQSPKYLFRKEGQNVTLSCEQNLNHDAMYWYRQDPGQGLRLIYYSQIVNDFQKGDIAEGYSVSREKKESFPLTVTSAQKNPTAFYLCASNRQGRTGELFFGEGSRLTVL.

The rearrangement uses TRBV7-9 and TRBJ1-1; D may be TRBD1 (5 bases). The CDR3 has 15 residues. Trimming pared 1 base from V and 1 base from J, leaving 10 bases between. Germline V CDR1 and CDR2: SEHNR, FQNEAQ (reference sequence). In DNA, the CDR3 is TGTGCCAGCAGCTTAGGACAGCAAGAGAACACTGAAGCTTTCTTT. It translates to CASSLGQQENTEAFF.

V is TRBV5-5 and J is TRBJ1-6; tentatively, D is TRBD1 (5 bases). Germline CDR1 reads SGHKS; CDR2 reads YYEKEE (reference sequence). V dropped 4 bases and J dropped 10 bases, with 15 bases sitting between them. There are 14 residues in the CDR3. CDR3 sequence reads: CASSLRVIQSPLHF. DNA for the CDR3: TGTGCCAGCAGCCTCAGGGTTATTCAATCACCCCTCCACTTT.

The chain joins TRBV7-2 to TRBJ2-3; no definite D call. Trimming took off 1 base at V and 11 bases at J, with 22 bases between the two ends. CDR1 is SGHTA, CDR2 FQGNSA, per germline. This CDR3 has 16 residues. CDR3 DNA: TGTGCCAGCAGCTTAGGTTTCCCCCTCCCGGGTACTCTGCAGTATTTT. It yields the protein CASSLGFPLPGTLQYF.